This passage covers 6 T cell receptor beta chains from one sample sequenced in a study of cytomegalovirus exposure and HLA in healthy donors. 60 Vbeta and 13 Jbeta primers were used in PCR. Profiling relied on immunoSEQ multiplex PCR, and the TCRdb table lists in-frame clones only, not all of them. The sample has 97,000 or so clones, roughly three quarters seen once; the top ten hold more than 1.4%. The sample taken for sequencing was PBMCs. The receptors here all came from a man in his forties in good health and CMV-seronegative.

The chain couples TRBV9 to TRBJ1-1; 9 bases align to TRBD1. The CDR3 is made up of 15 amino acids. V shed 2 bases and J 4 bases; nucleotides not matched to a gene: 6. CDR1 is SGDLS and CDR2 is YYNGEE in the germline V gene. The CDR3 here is CASSVSGTGFTEAFF. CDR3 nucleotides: TGTGCCAGCAGCGTCTCCGGGACAGGGTTCACTGAAGCTTTCTTT.

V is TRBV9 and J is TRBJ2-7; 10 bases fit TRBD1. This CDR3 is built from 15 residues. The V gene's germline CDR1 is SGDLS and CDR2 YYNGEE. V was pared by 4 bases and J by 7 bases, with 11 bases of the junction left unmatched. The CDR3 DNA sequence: TGTGCCAGCAGCTTGACCGGGACAGGGGCTGGGGAGCAGTACTTC. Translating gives CASSLTGTGAGEQYF.

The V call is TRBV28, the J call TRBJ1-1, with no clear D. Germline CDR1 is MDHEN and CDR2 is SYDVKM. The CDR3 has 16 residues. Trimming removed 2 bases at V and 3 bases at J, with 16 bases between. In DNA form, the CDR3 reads TGTGCCAGCAGTTTAAGCCCCCCCGGAGGGTACACTGAAGCTTTCTTT. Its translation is CASSLSPPGGYTEAFF.

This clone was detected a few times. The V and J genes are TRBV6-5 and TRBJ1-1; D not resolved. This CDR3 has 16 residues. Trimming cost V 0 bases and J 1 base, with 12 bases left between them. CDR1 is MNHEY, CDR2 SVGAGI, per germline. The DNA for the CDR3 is TGTGCCAGCAGTTACTCTTCAGTTTCAGGGAACACTGAAGCTTTCTTT. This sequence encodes CASSYSSVSGNTEAFF.

The CDR3 DNA sequence: TGTGCTAGTGGTATACCGGGACAGCTTGCCGAGCAGTACTTC. Amino acids: CASGIPGQLAEQYF. The V and J genes are TRBV12-5 and TRBJ2-5; 7 bases map to TRBD1. The assigned J gene may be wrong: the sequence end matches TRBJ2-7 better. The germline gives CDR1 LGHNT, CDR2 FRNRAP. The CDR3 length is 14 residues.

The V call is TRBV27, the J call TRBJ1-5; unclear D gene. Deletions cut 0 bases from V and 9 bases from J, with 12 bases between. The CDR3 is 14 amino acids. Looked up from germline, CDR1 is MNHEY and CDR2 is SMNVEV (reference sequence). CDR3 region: CASSLSSGPGPQHF. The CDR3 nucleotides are TGTGCCAGCAGTTTATCGTCCGGTCCAGGGCCCCAGCATTTT.